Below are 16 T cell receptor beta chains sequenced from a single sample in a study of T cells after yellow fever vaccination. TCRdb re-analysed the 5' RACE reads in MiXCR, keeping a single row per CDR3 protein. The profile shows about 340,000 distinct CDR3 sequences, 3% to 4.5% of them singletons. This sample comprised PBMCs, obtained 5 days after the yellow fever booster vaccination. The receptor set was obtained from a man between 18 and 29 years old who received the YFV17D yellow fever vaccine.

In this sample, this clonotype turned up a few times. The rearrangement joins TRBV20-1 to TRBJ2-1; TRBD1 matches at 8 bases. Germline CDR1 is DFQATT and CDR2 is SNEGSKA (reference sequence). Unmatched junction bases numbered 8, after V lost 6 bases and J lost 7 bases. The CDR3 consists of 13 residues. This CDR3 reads CSAQDRVRNEQFF. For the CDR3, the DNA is TGCAGTGCGCAGGACAGGGTGAGGAATGAGCAGTTCTTC.

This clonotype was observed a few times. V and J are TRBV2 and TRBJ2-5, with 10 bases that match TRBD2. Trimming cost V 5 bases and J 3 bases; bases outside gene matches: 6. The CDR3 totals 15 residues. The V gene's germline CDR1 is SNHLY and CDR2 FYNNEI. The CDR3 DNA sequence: TGTGCCAGCAGTTTCCTAGCGGGGGCCAAAGAGACCCAGTACTTC. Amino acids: CASSFLAGAKETQYF.

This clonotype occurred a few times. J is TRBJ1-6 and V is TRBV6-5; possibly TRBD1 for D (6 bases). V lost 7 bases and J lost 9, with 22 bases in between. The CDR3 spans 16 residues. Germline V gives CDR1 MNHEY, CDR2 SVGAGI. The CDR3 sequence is CASNLQGSMGSSPLHF. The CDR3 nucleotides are TGTGCCAGCAACCTACAGGGTTCTATGGGAAGTTCACCCCTCCACTTT.

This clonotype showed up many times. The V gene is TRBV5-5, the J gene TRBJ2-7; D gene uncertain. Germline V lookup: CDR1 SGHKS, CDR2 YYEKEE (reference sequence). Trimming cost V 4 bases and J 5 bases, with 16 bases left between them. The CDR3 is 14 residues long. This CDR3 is CASSVSWAWDEQYF. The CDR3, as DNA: TGTGCCAGCAGCGTCTCGTGGGCCTGGGACGAGCAGTACTTC.

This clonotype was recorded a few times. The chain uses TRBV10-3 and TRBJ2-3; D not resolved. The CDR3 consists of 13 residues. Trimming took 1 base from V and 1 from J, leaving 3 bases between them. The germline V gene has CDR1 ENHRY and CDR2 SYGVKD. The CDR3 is CAISEFRTDTQYF. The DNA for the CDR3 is TGTGCCATCAGTGAGTTCCGCACAGATACGCAGTATTTT.

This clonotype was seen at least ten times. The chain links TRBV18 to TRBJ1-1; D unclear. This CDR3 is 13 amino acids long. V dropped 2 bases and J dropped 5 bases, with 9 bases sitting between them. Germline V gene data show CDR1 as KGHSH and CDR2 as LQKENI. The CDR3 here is CASSPYAGTEAFF. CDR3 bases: TGTGCCAGCTCACCATATGCGGGGACTGAAGCTTTCTTT.

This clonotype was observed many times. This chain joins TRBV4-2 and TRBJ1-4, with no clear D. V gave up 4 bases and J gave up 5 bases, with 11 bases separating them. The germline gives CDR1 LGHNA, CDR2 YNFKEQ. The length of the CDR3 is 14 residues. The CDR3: CASSRRRSNEKLFF. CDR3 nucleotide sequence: TGTGCCAGCAGCCGTCGACGGAGCAATGAAAAACTGTTTTTT.

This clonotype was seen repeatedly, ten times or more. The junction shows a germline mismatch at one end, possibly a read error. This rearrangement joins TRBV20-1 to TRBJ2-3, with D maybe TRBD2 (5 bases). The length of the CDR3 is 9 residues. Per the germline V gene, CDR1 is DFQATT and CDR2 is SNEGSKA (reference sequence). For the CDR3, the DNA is TGCAGTGCTGGGGAGCCGGTGAATTTT. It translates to CSAGEPVNF.

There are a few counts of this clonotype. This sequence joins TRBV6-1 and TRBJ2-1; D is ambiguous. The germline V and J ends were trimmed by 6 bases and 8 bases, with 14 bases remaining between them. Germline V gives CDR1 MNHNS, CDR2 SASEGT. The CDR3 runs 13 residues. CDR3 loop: CASRFLYADEQFF. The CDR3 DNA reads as TGTGCCAGCAGATTCCTTTACGCCGATGAGCAGTTCTTC.

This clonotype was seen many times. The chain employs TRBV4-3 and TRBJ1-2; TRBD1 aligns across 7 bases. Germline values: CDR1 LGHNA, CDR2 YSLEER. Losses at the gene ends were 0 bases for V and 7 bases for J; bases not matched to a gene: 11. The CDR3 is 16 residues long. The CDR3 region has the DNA TGCGCCAGCAGCCAAGATAGAGGGGGCGCTGCAGGTGGCTACACCTTC. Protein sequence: CASSQDRGGAAGGYTF.

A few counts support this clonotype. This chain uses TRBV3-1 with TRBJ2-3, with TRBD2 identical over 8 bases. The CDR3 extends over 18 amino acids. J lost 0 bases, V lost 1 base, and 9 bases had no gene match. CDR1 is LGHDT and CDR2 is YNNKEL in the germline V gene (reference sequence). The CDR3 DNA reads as TGTGCCAGCAGCCAAGGTAGCAGCGGGGGACCAAGCACAGATACGCAGTATTTT. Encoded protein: CASSQGSSGGPSTDTQYF.

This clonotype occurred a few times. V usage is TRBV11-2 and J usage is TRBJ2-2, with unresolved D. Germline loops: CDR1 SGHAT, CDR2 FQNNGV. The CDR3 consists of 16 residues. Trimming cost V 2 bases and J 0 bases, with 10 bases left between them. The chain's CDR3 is CASSLPRWANTGELFF. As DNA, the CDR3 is TGTGCCAGCAGCTTACCTAGGTGGGCGAACACCGGGGAGCTGTTTTTT.

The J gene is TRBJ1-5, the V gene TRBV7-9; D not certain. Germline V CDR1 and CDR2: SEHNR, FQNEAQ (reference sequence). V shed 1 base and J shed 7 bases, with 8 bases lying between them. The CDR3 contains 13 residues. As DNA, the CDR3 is TGTGCCAGCAGCTTAGGGGGAGTACAGCCCCAGCATTTT. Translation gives CASSLGGVQPQHF.

CDR3 DNA: TGCGCCAGCAGCGAGACAGGCTCGAACACCATATATTTT. Encoded protein: CASSETGSNTIYF. The chain couples TRBV5-1 to TRBJ1-3, with D perhaps matching TRBD1 (6 bases). The CDR3 totals 13 residues. V was clipped by 4 bases and J by 7 bases, with 12 bases between them. CDR1 and CDR2 (germline): SGHRS, YFSETQ.

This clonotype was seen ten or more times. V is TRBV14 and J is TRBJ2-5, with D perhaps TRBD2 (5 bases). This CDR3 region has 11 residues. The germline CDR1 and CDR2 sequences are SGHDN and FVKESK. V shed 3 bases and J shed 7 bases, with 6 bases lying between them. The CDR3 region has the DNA TGTGCCAGCAGCCAGGAGGTGACCCAGTACTTC. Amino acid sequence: CASSQEVTQYF.

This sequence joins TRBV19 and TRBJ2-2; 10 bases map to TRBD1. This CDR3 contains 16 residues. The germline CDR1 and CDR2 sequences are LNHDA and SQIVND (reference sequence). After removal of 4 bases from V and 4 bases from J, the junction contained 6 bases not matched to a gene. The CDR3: CASSRGQGGTTGELFF. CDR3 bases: TGTGCCAGTAGTAGAGGACAGGGGGGAACCACCGGGGAGCTGTTTTTT. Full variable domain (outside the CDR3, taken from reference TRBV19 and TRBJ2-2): DGGITQSPKYLFRKEGQNVTLSCEQNLNHDAMYWYRQDPGQGLRLIYYSQIVNDFQKGDIAEGYSVSREKKESFPLTVTSAQKNPTAFYLCASSRGQGGTTGELFFGEGSRLTVL.